The text below deals with one TCR beta chain. Its antigen remains unknown. The same CDR3 can be traced to other DNA sequences in this sample. The CDR3 has 11 residues. The V gene lost 5 bases and the J gene lost 7 bases, with 6 bases spanning the gap. Germline loops: CDR1 SGHTA, CDR2 FQGTGA. Clones were sequenced by immunoSEQ multiplex PCR, and TCRdb holds only the in-frame ones, with some missing. The sample contains approximately 170,000 clones, approximately 91% of which appear only once. This sample was taken from a study of lymphopenia after photon versus proton radiotherapy. General observations from the study: Proton therapy kept repertoires fairly stable, unlike photons, which gained effector/memory cells. After lymphocyte nadir, photon-treated repertoires showed oligoclonal expansion, especially CD8+ Temra. Better survival with proton therapy was suggested as possible, not demonstrated.

This receptor was taken from a man over 45 with gastric cancer. The J gene is TRBJ2-1, the V gene TRBV7-3; D may be TRBD2 (5 bases). The material was peripheral blood, obtained from a patient treated with photon-based radiotherapy. The CDR3, as DNA: TGTGCCAGCAGCCGAGGGAATGAGCAGTTCTTC. As protein: CASSRGNEQFF.